The present T cell receptor (beta chain) was sequenced within a study of shared clonotypes between healthy human individuals. Study-wide context: Per donor, CD8 memory used one plate, CD8 naive used two, CD4 memory used three and CD4 naive used three.

In replicate PCRs of sorted subsets, around 200 ng DNA, approximately 32,000 T cell genomes, was used. TCRdb's copy holds only in-frame clones and misses some; the assay was immunoSEQ multiplex PCR. The sample lists about 820,000 clones, 80% to 95% occurring once. This clone was detected once. Terminally differentiated effector memory CD45RA+ cells were excluded by CCR7 positive selection of CD45RO-negative cells. The donor population consisted of healthy HIV-negative adults with no recent acute infections or vaccinations. Every donor, a Caucasian adult, lived in Nashville, Tennessee. V shed 1 base and J shed 4 bases, with 11 bases lying between them. The germline V gene encodes CDR1 SGHVS and CDR2 FQNEAQ. There are 15 residues in the CDR3.

Sequencing input: naive CD8+ T cells sorted from blood. The sequence was collected from a man aged 25-45 years in good health. V gene TRBV7-8 combines with J gene TRBJ1-5; D unresolved. Written as DNA, the CDR3 is TGTGCCAGCAGCTTAGGGCCAGCCCTTAATCAGCCCCAGCATTTT. Its translation is CASSLGPALNQPQHF.